The rows below give T cell receptor beta chains drawn from one sample of a study of PD-1 blockade in mismatch repair-deficient tumors. TCRdb's table, derived via immunoSEQ multiplex PCR, lists solely in-frame clones and lacks some. The sample contains approximately 110,000 clones, around 80% of which appear only once. The sequencing used peripheral blood, collected about 60 weeks after starting pembrolizumab. The origin of the receptors is an adult with mismatch repair-deficient cancer. Each CDR3 is given with its conserved first and last residue. Fields, in order: D gene, V gene, clone size, J gene, CDR3 DNA, CDR3 protein. The D gene is left open where the match is weak. Rows give clone size only sometimes, using once, few, many, or a class for an expanded clone.

D gene: .; V gene: TRBV14; clone size: .; J gene: TRBJ1-3; CDR3 DNA: TGTGCCAGCAGCCAAGTGGAAGTGTTTAATCAGCGTCGACGCTCTGGAAACACCATATATTTT; CDR3 protein: CASSQVEVFNQRRRSGNTIYF
D gene: TRBD1; V gene: TRBV25-1; clone size: .; J gene: TRBJ2-5; CDR3 DNA: TGTGCCAGCAGTGAAGGGACAGAACAAGAGACCCAGTACTTC; CDR3 protein: CASSEGTEQETQYF
D gene: .; V gene: TRBV7-9; clone size: .; J gene: TRBJ1-2; CDR3 DNA: TGTGCCAGCAGCTCCACCCAGACCCTTCGACAGCGACTCTATGGCTACACCTTC; CDR3 protein: CASSSTQTLRQRLYGYTF
D gene: TRBD1; V gene: TRBV11-3; clone size: .; J gene: TRBJ2-5; CDR3 DNA: TGTGCCAGCAGCCCCCGGGACAGGGGGTACGAAGAGACCCAGTACTTC; CDR3 protein: CASSPRDRGYEETQYF
D gene: .; V gene: TRBV7-7; clone size: .; J gene: TRBJ1-1; CDR3 DNA: TGTGCTAGCAGCTTTCGGAGGGACACTGAAGCTTTCTTT; CDR3 protein: CASSFRRDTEAFF
D gene: TRBD2; V gene: TRBV4-1; clone size: .; J gene: TRBJ2-4; CDR3 DNA: TGCGCCAGCAGCCTTATAACAAGCGGGAGCGATTTAGCCAAAAACATTCAGTACTTC; CDR3 protein: CASSLITSGSDLAKNIQYF
D gene: .; V gene: TRBV5-6; clone size: few; J gene: TRBJ1-5; CDR3 DNA: TGTGCCAGCAGCTTGTCGCCGGGACTTCGGAATCAGCCCCAGCATTTT; CDR3 protein: CASSLSPGLRNQPQHF
D gene: .; V gene: TRBV7-6; clone size: .; J gene: TRBJ1-1; CDR3 DNA: TGTGCCAGCAGCTTAATTGGGGACGAAGCTTTCTTT; CDR3 protein: CASSLIGDEAFF
D gene: .; V gene: TRBV5-4; clone size: .; J gene: TRBJ2-1; CDR3 DNA: TGTGCCAGCAGCTTGGGTGCGGCAAGCTCCTACAATGAGCAGTTCTTC; CDR3 protein: CASSLGAASSYNEQFF
D gene: .; V gene: TRBV5-1; clone size: .; J gene: TRBJ2-3; CDR3 DNA: TGCGCCAGCATCTCGACGGGACTCCCGGGAGATACGCAGTATTTT; CDR3 protein: CASISTGLPGDTQYF
D gene: .; V gene: TRBV2; clone size: .; J gene: TRBJ2-3; CDR3 DNA: TGTGCCAGCTCGCGGGATTCAGATACGCAGTATTTT; CDR3 protein: CASSRDSDTQYF
D gene: TRBD1; V gene: TRBV28; clone size: .; J gene: TRBJ1-2; CDR3 DNA: TGTGCCAGCAGTACGACAGGGGATAACTATGGCTACACCTTC; CDR3 protein: CASSTTGDNYGYTF
D gene: .; V gene: TRBV4-2; clone size: .; J gene: TRBJ1-3; CDR3 DNA: TGTGCCAGCAGCCAAGATCTCAGCATCTCTGGAAACACCATATATTTT; CDR3 protein: CASSQDLSISGNTIYF
D gene: TRBD2; V gene: TRBV9; clone size: .; J gene: TRBJ2-1; CDR3 DNA: TGTGCCAGCAGCTTCCAAGATGGGACTAGTCTGTTCTTC; CDR3 protein: CASSFQDGTSLFF
D gene: .; V gene: TRBV2; clone size: .; J gene: TRBJ1-1; CDR3 DNA: TGTGCCAGCAGTGAAGATGGGTTAGACACTGAAGCTTTCTTT; CDR3 protein: CASSEDGLDTEAFF
D gene: TRBD1; V gene: TRBV6-6; clone size: few; J gene: TRBJ1-5; CDR3 DNA: TGTGCCAGCAGCCCGACCGGACAGGGACATCAGCCCCAGCATTTT; CDR3 protein: CASSPTGQGHQPQHF
D gene: TRBD1; V gene: TRBV9; clone size: once; J gene: TRBJ2-5; CDR3 DNA: TGTGCCAGCAGCGGACAGGGGCGAGAGACCCAGTACTTC; CDR3 protein: CASSGQGRETQYF
D gene: TRBD2; V gene: TRBV23-1; clone size: .; J gene: TRBJ2-1; CDR3 DNA: TGCGCCAGCAGCCCAAAGGTTGGACTAGCGGGCCTGGATGAGCAGTTCTTC; CDR3 protein: CASSPKVGLAGLDEQFF
D gene: .; V gene: TRBV15; clone size: .; J gene: TRBJ2-1; CDR3 DNA: TGTGCCACCAGCCCAGGGTCCTACAATGAGCAGTTCTTC; CDR3 protein: CATSPGSYNEQFF
D gene: .; V gene: TRBV27; clone size: .; J gene: TRBJ2-7; CDR3 DNA: TGTGCCAGCAGTTTGTACCGGACTTCCTACGAGCAGTACTTC; CDR3 protein: CASSLYRTSYEQYF
D gene: .; V gene: TRBV5-4; clone size: .; J gene: TRBJ2-1; CDR3 DNA: TGTGCCAGCAGCTTGGTTGGGGTTAGTGAGCAGTTCTTC; CDR3 protein: CASSLVGVSEQFF
D gene: TRBD1; V gene: TRBV5-4; clone size: .; J gene: TRBJ1-2; CDR3 DNA: TGTGCCAGCAGCTGGGGGGACAGGGTGGATTACACCTTC; CDR3 protein: CASSWGDRVDYTF
D gene: TRBD2; V gene: TRBV28; clone size: .; J gene: TRBJ2-1; CDR3 DNA: TGTGCCAGCAGTTTATCTTGGACTAGCGGGAGCATCTACAATGAGCAGTTCTTC; CDR3 protein: CASSLSWTSGSIYNEQFF
D gene: .; V gene: TRBV7-7; clone size: .; J gene: TRBJ2-1; CDR3 DNA: TGTGCTAGCAGCCCTGACTACTACAATGAGCAGTTCTTC; CDR3 protein: CASSPDYYNEQFF
D gene: .; V gene: TRBV6-1; clone size: once; J gene: TRBJ2-7; CDR3 DNA: TGTGCCAGCAGGTTCGGGGGAAGGGGCGGGGACGAGCAGTACTTC; CDR3 protein: CASRFGGRGGDEQYF
D gene: .; V gene: TRBV19; clone size: .; J gene: TRBJ2-7; CDR3 DNA: TGTGCCAGTAGTATAGAGCGGACAGCCGAGCAGTACTTC; CDR3 protein: CASSIERTAEQYF
D gene: .; V gene: TRBV27; clone size: .; J gene: TRBJ2-7; CDR3 DNA: TGTGCCAGCGCCCCTGGTCAACAGGGTTGGCTCTACGAGCAGTACTTC; CDR3 protein: CASAPGQQGWLYEQYF
D gene: TRBD2; V gene: TRBV11-3; clone size: .; J gene: TRBJ2-1; CDR3 DNA: TGTGCCAGCAGCTTAGGGACTTCGGTTAGCGGGTGGTACAATGAGCAGTTCTTC; CDR3 protein: CASSLGTSVSGWYNEQFF
D gene: .; V gene: TRBV19; clone size: .; J gene: TRBJ1-1; CDR3 DNA: TGTGCCAGTAGAAAGCTCAGGACCGAAGAAGCTTTCTTT; CDR3 protein: CASRKLRTEEAFF
D gene: .; V gene: TRBV2; clone size: few; J gene: TRBJ2-3; CDR3 DNA: TGTGCCAGCAGTGAAGGGGGTGGCAGAAGCACAGATACGCAGTATTTT; CDR3 protein: CASSEGGGRSTDTQYF
D gene: .; V gene: TRBV4-3; clone size: .; J gene: TRBJ1-1; CDR3 DNA: TGCGCCAGCAGGGGACCGCTCAGGAACACTGAAGCTTTCTTT; CDR3 protein: CASRGPLRNTEAFF
D gene: TRBD2; V gene: TRBV7-2; clone size: .; J gene: TRBJ2-1; CDR3 DNA: TGTGCCAGCAGCTTAGCGCTATGGAGCGGGAGCACTGAGCAGTTCTTC; CDR3 protein: CASSLALWSGSTEQFF
D gene: TRBD1; V gene: TRBV2; clone size: .; J gene: TRBJ1-2; CDR3 DNA: TGTGCCAGCAGTGAAGCGACAGGGGTTGTAAACTATGGCTACACCTTC; CDR3 protein: CASSEATGVVNYGYTF
D gene: .; V gene: TRBV28; clone size: once; J gene: TRBJ2-7; CDR3 DNA: TGTGCCAGCAGTTTAAACGGGATCGGGGGAGAGCAGTACTTC; CDR3 protein: CASSLNGIGGEQYF
D gene: TRBD2; V gene: TRBV18; clone size: .; J gene: TRBJ2-5; CDR3 DNA: TGTGCCAGCTCAAGGCTTAGGACTAGCCAAGAGACCCAGTACTTC; CDR3 protein: CASSRLRTSQETQYF
D gene: TRBD2; V gene: TRBV7-9; clone size: once; J gene: TRBJ2-1; CDR3 DNA: TGTGCCAGCAGCCCGGGCAGCGGGAGGACGAATGAGCAGTTCTTC; CDR3 protein: CASSPGSGRTNEQFF
D gene: .; V gene: TRBV19; clone size: few; J gene: TRBJ1-1; CDR3 DNA: TGTGCCAGTAGTATTGGTACACGGGCAGAAGCTTTCTTT; CDR3 protein: CASSIGTRAEAFF
D gene: TRBD1; V gene: TRBV5-1; clone size: .; J gene: TRBJ2-5; CDR3 DNA: TGCGCCAGCAGCTTGCCCCACCAGGTTGGACAGGGGGTACCGGGAGAGACCCAGTACTTC; CDR3 protein: CASSLPHQVGQGVPGETQYF
D gene: .; V gene: TRBV5-4; clone size: .; J gene: TRBJ2-1; CDR3 DNA: TGTGCCAGCAGCCCCCAGGGGGAGGTATACAATGAGCAGTTCTTC; CDR3 protein: CASSPQGEVYNEQFF
D gene: TRBD1; V gene: TRBV30; clone size: .; J gene: TRBJ1-5; CDR3 DNA: TGTGCCTGGGGAAGGGACAGTTACCTCAATCAGCCCCAGCATTTT; CDR3 protein: CAWGRDSYLNQPQHF
D gene: .; V gene: TRBV6-6; clone size: .; J gene: TRBJ2-3; CDR3 DNA: TGTGCCAGCAGCCCCGCCCTCATTACGCCAGGGTTATCGCAGTATTTT; CDR3 protein: CASSPALITPGLSQYF